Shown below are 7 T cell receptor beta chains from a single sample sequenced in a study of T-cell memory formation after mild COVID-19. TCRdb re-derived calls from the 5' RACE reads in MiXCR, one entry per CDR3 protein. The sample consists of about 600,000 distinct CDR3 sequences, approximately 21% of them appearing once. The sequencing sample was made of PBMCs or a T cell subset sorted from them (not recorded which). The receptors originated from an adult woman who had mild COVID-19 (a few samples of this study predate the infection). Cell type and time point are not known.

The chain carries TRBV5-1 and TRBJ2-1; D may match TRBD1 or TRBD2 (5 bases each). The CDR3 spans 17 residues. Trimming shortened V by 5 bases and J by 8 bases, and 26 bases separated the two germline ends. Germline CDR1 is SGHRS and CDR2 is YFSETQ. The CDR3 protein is CASSLRPGTPPGDEQFF. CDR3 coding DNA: TGCGCCAGCAGTCTTCGGCCCGGGACCCCGCCCGGCGATGAGCAGTTCTTC.

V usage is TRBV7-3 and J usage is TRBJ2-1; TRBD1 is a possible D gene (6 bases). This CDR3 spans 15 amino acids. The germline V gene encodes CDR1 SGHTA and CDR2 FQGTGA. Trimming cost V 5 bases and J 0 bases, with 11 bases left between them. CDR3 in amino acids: CASSQDSRSYNEQFF. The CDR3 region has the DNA TGTGCCAGCAGCCAGGACAGCCGCTCCTACAATGAGCAGTTCTTC. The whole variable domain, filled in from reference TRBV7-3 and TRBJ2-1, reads GAGVSQTPSNKVTEKGKYVELRCDPISGHTALYWYRQSLGQGPEFLIYFQGTGAADDSGLPNDRFFAVRPEGSVSTLKIQRTERGDSAVYLCASSQDSRSYNEQFFGPGTRLTVL.

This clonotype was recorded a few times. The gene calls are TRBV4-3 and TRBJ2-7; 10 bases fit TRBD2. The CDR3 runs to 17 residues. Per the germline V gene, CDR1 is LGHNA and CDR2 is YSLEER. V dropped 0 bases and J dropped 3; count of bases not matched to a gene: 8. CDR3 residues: CASSQENSGTSVYEQYF. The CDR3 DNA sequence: TGCGCCAGCAGCCAAGAGAACTCCGGGACTAGCGTCTACGAGCAGTACTTC.

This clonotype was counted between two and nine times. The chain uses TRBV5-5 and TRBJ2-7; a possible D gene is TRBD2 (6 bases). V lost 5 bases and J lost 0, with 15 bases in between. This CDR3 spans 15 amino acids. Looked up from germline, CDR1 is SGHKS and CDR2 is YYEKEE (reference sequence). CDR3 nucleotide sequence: TGTGCCAGCAGGGTAGGCGGGGCTGTCTCCTACGAGCAGTACTTC. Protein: CASRVGGAVSYEQYF.

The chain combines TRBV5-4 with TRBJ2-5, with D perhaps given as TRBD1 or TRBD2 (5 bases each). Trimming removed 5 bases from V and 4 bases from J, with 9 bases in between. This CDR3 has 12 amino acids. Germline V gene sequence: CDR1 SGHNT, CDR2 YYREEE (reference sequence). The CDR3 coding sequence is TGTGCCAGCAGTTGGGGGAGAGAGACCCAGTACTTC. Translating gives CASSWGRETQYF.

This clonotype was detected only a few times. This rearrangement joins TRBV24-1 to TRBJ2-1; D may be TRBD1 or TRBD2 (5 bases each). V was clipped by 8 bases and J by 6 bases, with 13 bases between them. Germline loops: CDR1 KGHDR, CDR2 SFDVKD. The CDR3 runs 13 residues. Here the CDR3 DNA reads TGTGCCACCAAAGGGGAGTCGGGCAATGAGCAGTTCTTC. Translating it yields CATKGESGNEQFF.

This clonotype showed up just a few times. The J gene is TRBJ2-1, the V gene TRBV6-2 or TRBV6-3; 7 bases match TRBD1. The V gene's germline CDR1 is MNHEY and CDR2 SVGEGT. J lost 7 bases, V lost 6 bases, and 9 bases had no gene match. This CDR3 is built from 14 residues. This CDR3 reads CASSLRTGRNEQFF. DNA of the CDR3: TGTGCCAGCAGCCTCCGGACAGGTAGGAATGAGCAGTTCTTC.